Each of the 21 T cell receptor beta chains below was sequenced from the same sample in a study of blood T cells in healthy people across ages. A second PCR of 7 to 11 cycles used a sample-barcoded 5' primer and a J-beta primer mix. TCRdb processed the 5' RACE reads anew with MiXCR; each CDR3 protein has one entry. Of more than 600,000 distinct CDR3 sequences in the sample, around 25% were seen once. These data are also associated with another study on T cells of mothers and their children.

Source material: blood. The receptors derive from a boy younger than 18 in good health.

This chain connects TRBV28 to TRBJ2-7; no firm D call. This CDR3 contains 13 residues. V shed 5 bases and J shed 2 bases, with 10 bases lying between them. The germline gives CDR1 MDHEN, CDR2 SYDVKM. CDR3 sequence: CASSPIHAYEQYF. In DNA form, the CDR3 reads TGTGCCAGCAGTCCGATCCACGCCTACGAGCAGTACTTC.

V gene TRBV7-2 combines with J gene TRBJ2-2; D is unclear. V was pared by 1 base and J by 4 bases, with 10 bases between. The CDR3 contains 15 residues. Germline CDR1 and CDR2: SGHTA and FQGNSA. In DNA, the CDR3 is TGTGCCAGCAGCTTAGGTGGGGTCGTCACCGGGGAGCTGTTTTTT. This sequence encodes CASSLGGVVTGELFF.

The chain employs TRBV20-1 and TRBJ1-3; tentatively, D is TRBD1 (5 bases). The CDR3 length is 13 residues. The germline CDR1 and CDR2 sequences are DFQATT and SNEGSKA (reference sequence). V was cut by 3 bases and J by 5 bases, with 11 bases left in between. Here the CDR3 reads CSARLAGRNTIYF. The CDR3 DNA reads TGCAGTGCTAGGTTGGCAGGGCGAAACACCATATATTTT.

This clonotype has only a few counts. The chain joins TRBV7-2 to TRBJ2-3, with D uncertain. The CDR3 is 17 amino acids. Trimming took 2 bases from V and 2 from J, leaving 17 bases between them. The V gene's germline CDR1 is SGHTA and CDR2 FQGNSA. The CDR3 DNA sequence: TGTGCCAGCAGCTTAAAATCCTCGTCACTTTCCACAGATACGCAGTATTTT. It codes for CASSLKSSSLSTDTQYF.

The chain links TRBV12-3 or TRBV12-4 to TRBJ2-3, with 9 bases identical to TRBD2. The CDR3 sequence is 17 residues long. V was pared by 1 base and J by 2 bases, with 7 bases of the junction left unmatched. The CDR3 nucleotides read TGTGCCAGCAGTTTAGAGGGCAGCGGGAGGTACACAGATACGCAGTATTTT. Translation gives CASSLEGSGRYTDTQYF.

The table lists this clonotype with a few counts. The V call is TRBV27, the J call TRBJ1-5; TRBD1 is a possible D gene (6 bases). From germline, CDR1 is MNHEY and CDR2 SMNVEV (reference sequence). V lost 6 bases, J lost 0 bases, and 9 bases lay in between. There are 14 residues in the CDR3. Here the CDR3 DNA reads TGTGCCAGCAGGTTACAGGGTAGCAATCAGCCCCAGCATTTT. Amino acid sequence: CASRLQGSNQPQHF.

This chain connects TRBV3-1 to TRBJ2-7, with a tentative D call TRBD1 (5 bases). The V and J ends lost 1 base and 3 bases respectively, with 16 bases between them. This CDR3 has 16 residues. Germline V CDR1 and CDR2: LGHDT, YNNKEL (reference sequence). The CDR3 sequence: CASSQGLGDRGYEQYF. CDR3 DNA: TGTGCCAGCAGCCAAGGCCTTGGGGATAGGGGCTACGAGCAGTACTTC.

The chain employs TRBV28 and TRBJ1-1, with D maybe TRBD1 (6 bases). Trimming shortened V by 5 bases and J by 6 bases, and 13 bases separated the two germline ends. Looked up from germline, CDR1 is MDHEN and CDR2 is SYDVKM. CDR3 length: 13 residues. The CDR3: CASSGRGWAEAFF. The CDR3, as DNA: TGTGCCAGCAGTGGCAGGGGATGGGCTGAAGCTTTCTTT.

The table lists this clonotype with a few counts. This chain joins TRBV11-2 and TRBJ2-4, with 10 bases aligning to TRBD2. Losses at the gene ends were 2 bases for V and 5 bases for J; bases not matched to a gene: 0. Germline loops: CDR1 SGHAT, CDR2 FQNNGV. CDR3 size: 14 residues. In nucleotides, the CDR3 is TGTGCCAGCAGCTTACTAGCGGGGGAAAACATTCAGTACTTC. Encoded protein: CASSLLAGENIQYF.

This clonotype was seen many times. The genes are TRBV20-1 and TRBJ2-4, with D possibly called TRBD1 or TRBD2 (6 bases each). The CDR3 is 16 residues long. Germline V lookup: CDR1 DFQATT, CDR2 SNEGSKA (reference sequence). V dropped 0 bases and J dropped 0 bases, with 12 bases sitting between them. CDR3 in amino acids: CSARDLGGRAKNIQYF. The CDR3, as DNA: TGCAGTGCTAGAGATTTAGGGGGGCGAGCCAAAAACATTCAGTACTTC.

The chain links TRBV3-1 to TRBJ2-5; D is ambiguous. There are 16 residues in the CDR3. The germline CDR1 and CDR2 sequences are LGHDT and YNNKEL (reference sequence). The ends were cut back, 0 bases at V and 0 bases at J, with 11 bases in the middle. This CDR3 is CASSQDPSQYQETQYF. DNA for the CDR3: TGTGCCAGCAGCCAAGACCCGTCTCAGTACCAAGAGACCCAGTACTTC.

V is TRBV29-1 and J is TRBJ2-1, with D unclear. Per germline, CDR1 SQVTM and CDR2 ANQGSEA. V lost 7 bases and J 9 bases, leaving 16 bases between the germline ends. The CDR3 sequence is 12 residues long. Here the CDR3 reads CSDSLSAPEQFF. In nucleotides, the CDR3 is TGCAGCGATTCCCTATCGGCCCCTGAGCAGTTCTTC.

Only a few counts were recorded for this clonotype. V is TRBV29-1 and J is TRBJ1-5, with D possibly being TRBD1 (5 bases). Germline assignment: CDR1 SQVTM and CDR2 ANQGSEA. The CDR3 length is 12 residues. With 6 bases removed from V and 4 bases from J, the gap between germline ends came to 10 bases. CDR3 in amino acids: CSVSQGNQPQHF. For the CDR3, the DNA is TGCAGCGTCTCCCAGGGAAATCAGCCCCAGCATTTT. The complete variable domain, with remaining parts taken from reference TRBV29-1 and TRBJ1-5, reads SAVISQKPSRDICQRGTSLTIQCQVDSQVTMMFWYRQQPGQSLTLIATANQGSEATYESGFVIDKFPISRPNLTFSTLTVSNMSPEDSSIYLCSVSQGNQPQHFGDGTRLSIL.

The chain combines TRBV5-1 with TRBJ1-2, with 8 bases fitting TRBD1. The CDR3 loop spans 17 amino acids. With V trimmed by 1 base and J by 6 bases, 14 bases remained unmatched. The germline V gene encodes CDR1 SGHRS and CDR2 YFSETQ. The CDR3 DNA follows: TGCGCCAGCAGCTTGACGTCCAGGGGGCGCGGGTTAGATGGCTACACCTTC. Protein: CASSLTSRGRGLDGYTF.

This clonotype has just a few counts. The chain uses TRBV12-5 and TRBJ2-3; D remains ambiguous. The V end lost 3 bases, the J end lost 5 bases, and 12 bases lay between the germline ends. The germline V gene encodes CDR1 LGHNT and CDR2 FRNRAP. CDR3 length equals 14 residues. The CDR3 is CASGLTSAGDTQYF. The CDR3 DNA sequence: TGTGCTAGTGGTTTAACCAGCGCAGGAGATACGCAGTATTTT.

This clonotype has more than one count but fewer than ten. The chain joins TRBV9 to TRBJ1-2, with D hard to call. There are 17 residues in the CDR3. V lost 0 bases to trimming and J lost 6 bases, with 21 bases between them. Germline V CDR1 and CDR2: SGDLS, YYNGEE. CDR3 in amino acids: CASSVAGGGPPLDGYTF. The CDR3 coding sequence is TGTGCCAGCAGCGTAGCGGGCGGAGGACCCCCTCTCGATGGCTACACCTTC.

The rearrangement joins TRBV5-1 to TRBJ2-1; 8 bases agree with TRBD2. V lost 6 bases, J lost 12 bases, and 20 bases stayed unmatched. CDR1 is SGHRS, CDR2 YFSETQ, per germline. This CDR3 region has 16 residues. CDR3 sequence reads: CASKLGNSEREWRQFF. CDR3 DNA sequence: TGCGCCAGCAAGCTTGGCAATTCGGAGCGGGAGTGGAGGCAGTTCTTC.

The chain joins TRBV15 to TRBJ2-7, with a possible D match to TRBD1 (6 bases). Germline V gene lookup returns CDR1 LNHNV and CDR2 YYDKDF (reference sequence). The CDR3 loop spans 11 amino acids. Trimming took off 5 bases at V and 7 bases at J, with 9 bases between the two ends. The CDR3 nucleotides read TGTGCCACCAGCGGAACAGGGGAGCAGTACTTC. Its protein is CATSGTGEQYF.

The V and J genes are TRBV6-5 and TRBJ2-5; D possibly corresponds to TRBD1 (6 bases). V shed 0 bases and J shed 9 bases, with 11 bases lying between them. The germline V gene has CDR1 MNHEY and CDR2 SVGAGI. The CDR3 extends over 13 amino acids. The CDR3 DNA is TGTGCCAGCAGTTACTCGAGTCAGGGGTCCCAGTACTTC. Translated: CASSYSSQGSQYF.

The CDR3: CASSYERRQGAYEQYF. DNA of the CDR3: TGTGCCAGCAGTTACGAGAGGAGACAGGGGGCATACGAGCAGTACTTC. V and J are TRBV6-2 or TRBV6-3 and TRBJ2-7, with 10 bases lining up with TRBD1. The CDR3 is 16 residues long. V lost 2 bases to trimming and J lost 4 bases; unmatched junction nucleotides: 8. Per germline, CDR1 MNHEY and CDR2 SVGEGT.

This clonotype has just a few counts. The chain has TRBV5-1 and TRBJ2-1; tentatively, D is TRBD2 (6 bases). The CDR3 spans 15 residues. Germline assignment: CDR1 SGHRS and CDR2 YFSETQ. V was clipped by 1 base and J by 4 bases, with 12 bases between them. The CDR3 loop reads CASSLKAGPYNEQFF. CDR3 coding DNA: TGCGCCAGCAGCTTGAAAGCGGGCCCTTACAATGAGCAGTTCTTC.